This entry lists 19 T cell receptor beta chains sequenced from one sample in a study of T cells after yellow fever vaccination. One entry per CDR3 protein, called by TCRdb with MiXCR from the 5' RACE reads. The sample lists 550,000 or so distinct CDR3 sequences; 15% to 20% were seen once. Sample: PBMCs, taken 15 days after the yellow fever booster vaccination. These receptors all stem from a man aged 30 to 45 who received the YFV17D yellow fever vaccine.

The chain has TRBV20-1 and TRBJ2-3, with D tentatively TRBD2 (5 bases). The germline gives CDR1 DFQATT, CDR2 SNEGSKA (reference sequence). Trimming cost V 3 bases and J 2 bases, with 9 bases left between them. The CDR3 runs 13 residues. The chain's CDR3 is CSARDFFTDTQYF. The CDR3 nucleotides read TGCAGTGCTAGGGACTTTTTCACAGATACGCAGTATTTT.

In its sample, this clonotype was seen many times. This chain links TRBV6-2 or TRBV6-3 with TRBJ2-1, with 8 bases matching TRBD2. Germline V CDR1 and CDR2: MNHEY, SVGEGT. The CDR3 loop spans 21 amino acids. The V segment lost 5 bases and the J segment 0 bases; nucleotides outside the gene matches: 21. The DNA of the CDR3 is TGTGCCAGCAGTAACCGGGGGGGGTTGGGTTCTTCCGGCAGCTCCTACAATGAGCAGTTCTTC. Translation gives CASSNRGGLGSSGSSYNEQFF.

This clonotype was observed a few times. CDR3 DNA: TGCGCCAGCAGCTTACAGGGCCTATTCGTCACCGGGGAGCTGTTTTTT. Translated, it gives CASSLQGLFVTGELFF. The rearrangement joins TRBV5-1 to TRBJ2-2, with D maybe TRBD1 (6 bases). This CDR3 contains 16 residues. Germline V lookup: CDR1 SGHRS, CDR2 YFSETQ. Trimming pared 2 bases from V and 4 bases from J, leaving 15 bases between. Complete variable domain (other parts from reference TRBV5-1 and TRBJ2-2): KAGVTQTPRYLIKTRGQQVTLSCSPISGHRSVSWYQQTPGQGLQFLFEYFSETQRNKGNFPGRFSGRQFSNSRSEMNVSTLELGDSALYLCASSLQGLFVTGELFFGEGSRLTVL.

This sequence joins TRBV2 and TRBJ2-7; D is ambiguous. The CDR3 has 13 residues. V was trimmed by 4 bases and J by 7 bases, leaving 14 bases between them. Germline V lookup: CDR1 SNHLY, CDR2 FYNNEI. The CDR3 here is CASSGQAPVEQYF. The CDR3, as DNA: TGTGCCAGCAGTGGTCAGGCCCCAGTTGAGCAGTACTTC.

In DNA, the CDR3 is TGTGCCAGCTCACCACCGGGACTAGCGGGAGTATGGGAGCAGTTCTTC. Translating gives CASSPPGLAGVWEQFF. The chain has TRBV18 and TRBJ2-1, with 14 bases lining up with TRBD2. Losses at the gene ends were 0 bases for V and 10 bases for J; bases not matched to a gene: 5. Germline CDR1 KGHSH, CDR2 LQKENI. The CDR3 runs 16 residues.

This chain uses TRBV5-1 with TRBJ2-1; 7 bases are shared with TRBD1. Trimming at V came to 2 bases and at J to 10 bases, leaving 9 bases not matched to a gene. This CDR3 contains 14 residues. CDR1 is SGHRS and CDR2 is YFSETQ in the germline V gene. The CDR3 sequence: CASSFPIGTAEQFF. In DNA, the CDR3 is TGCGCCAGCAGCTTCCCGATTGGGACAGCCGAGCAGTTCTTC.

This clonotype was seen only a few times. V usage is TRBV15 and J usage is TRBJ2-1; tentatively, D is TRBD1 or TRBD2 (6 bases each). The CDR3 runs 13 residues. The V end was cut by 3 bases, the J end by 15 bases, with 18 bases between. Germline V lookup: CDR1 LNHNV, CDR2 YYDKDF (reference sequence). The CDR3, as DNA: TGTGCCACCAGCAGCCCTCCTCGGGGGCTGGTGTTCTTC. It encodes CATSSPPRGLVFF.

This clonotype was recorded a few times. The chain combines TRBV7-2 with TRBJ2-1, with 7 bases fitting TRBD2. Germline V lookup: CDR1 SGHTA, CDR2 FQGNSA. Unmatched junction bases numbered 9, after V lost 7 bases and J lost 0 bases. The CDR3 totals 16 residues. The CDR3 sequence is CASTNLAVSSYNEQFF. DNA for the CDR3: TGTGCCAGCACCAATCTAGCGGTGAGCTCCTACAATGAGCAGTTCTTC.

This clonotype was picked up one time. The chain has TRBV5-4 and TRBJ2-7; 8 bases align to TRBD1. Trimming removed 2 bases from V and 0 bases from J; junction bases left unmatched: 7. Germline V gene sequence: CDR1 SGHNT, CDR2 YYREEE (reference sequence). The CDR3 consists of 16 residues. CDR3 residues: CASSFRTGLSSYEQYF. CDR3 sequence (DNA): TGTGCCAGCAGCTTTCGGACAGGGTTGAGCTCCTACGAGCAGTACTTC.

This clonotype has only a few counts. This chain joins TRBV5-5 and TRBJ2-1; possible D gene TRBD2, 5 bases. The V end lost 7 bases, the J end lost 6 bases, and 14 bases lay between the germline ends. The CDR3 has 13 amino acids. Per germline, CDR1 SGHKS and CDR2 YYEKEE (reference sequence). CDR3 sequence reads: CASSEVAFNEQFF. The CDR3 DNA sequence: TGTGCCAGCTCCGAGGTAGCGTTCAATGAGCAGTTCTTC.

The rearrangement links TRBV6-5 to TRBJ2-7; no firm D call. V was pared by 0 bases and J by 2 bases, with 8 bases between. In germline, CDR1 is MNHEY, CDR2 SVGAGI. This CDR3 has 14 residues. CDR3 coding DNA: TGTGCCAGCAGTTACTCTGTCGGCCCCTACGAGCAGTACTTC. Translated: CASSYSVGPYEQYF.

The V call is TRBV11-2, the J call TRBJ2-7, with TRBD2 matching over 9 bases. V lost 0 bases, J lost 4 bases, and 7 bases stayed unmatched. Germline V gives CDR1 SGHAT, CDR2 FQNNGV. The CDR3 covers 16 residues. This CDR3 reads CASSLDLAGGPYEQYF. As DNA, the CDR3 is TGTGCCAGCAGCTTAGATCTCGCGGGAGGGCCTTACGAGCAGTACTTC.

This clonotype has just a few counts. The chain carries TRBV12-3 or TRBV12-4 and TRBJ2-3; 13 nucleotides agree with TRBD2. The CDR3 extends over 18 amino acids. The V and J ends lost 3 bases and 0 bases, in that order; junction bases with no gene match: 6. CDR3 residues: CASSLGTSGIVSTDTQYF. The CDR3 nucleotides read TGTGCCAGCAGTTTGGGGACTAGCGGGATTGTTAGCACAGATACGCAGTATTTT.

V usage is TRBV5-4 and J usage is TRBJ2-7, with TRBD2 as a possible D gene (6 bases). CDR1 is SGHNT, CDR2 YYREEE, per germline (reference sequence). V was trimmed by 4 bases and J by 2 bases, leaving 16 bases between them. The CDR3 length is 15 residues. The CDR3 is CASSPATRSTYEQYF. For the CDR3, the DNA is TGTGCCAGCAGCCCCGCGACTAGATCCACCTACGAGCAGTACTTC. Combining the CDR3 with reference TRBV5-4 and TRBJ2-7 gives the whole variable domain ETGVTQSPTHLIKTRGQQVTLRCSSQSGHNTVSWYQQALGQGPQFIFQYYREEENGRGNFPPRFSGLQFPNYSSELNVNALELDDSALYLCASSPATRSTYEQYFGPGTRLTVT.

This clonotype was observed a few times. At one of its ends the junction is not consistent with the germline gene, which may arise from a read error. V gene TRBV27 combines with J gene TRBJ2-3, with a possible D match to TRBD1 (6 bases). The germline gives CDR1 MNHEY, CDR2 SMNVEV (reference sequence). The CDR3 has 13 amino acids. CDR3 residues: CASSFPSTGTQYF. The CDR3 DNA is TGTGCCAGCAGTTTCCCCTCGACAGGTACGCAGTATTTT.

The gene calls are TRBV2 and TRBJ1-5; no clear D gene. CDR3 length: 16 residues. V was cut by 3 bases and J by 2 bases, with 14 bases left in between. Germline V gene sequence: CDR1 SNHLY, CDR2 FYNNEI. CDR3 protein: CASSELMSGGNQPQHF. CDR3 bases: TGTGCCAGCAGTGAGTTGATGTCGGGAGGCAATCAGCCCCAGCATTTT.

This clonotype was recorded a few times. The chain has TRBV12-5 and TRBJ2-5; 7 bases line up with TRBD1. V shed 3 bases and J 2 bases; nucleotides not matched to a gene: 9. There are 16 residues in the CDR3. Germline lookup yields CDR1 LGHNT and CDR2 FRNRAP. The DNA of the CDR3 is TGTGCTAGTGGTTTTACGCGGACAGGAAATCAAGAGACCCAGTACTTC. This translates into CASGFTRTGNQETQYF.

The chain combines TRBV9 with TRBJ1-1; D may be TRBD1 (5 bases). The CDR3 is 13 residues long. CDR1 and CDR2 from the germline V gene are SGDLS and YYNGEE. V dropped 5 bases and J dropped 1 base, with 9 bases sitting between them. CDR3 nucleotide sequence: TGTGCCAGCAGTGGGACGGCGAACACTGAAGCTTTCTTT. Protein sequence: CASSGTANTEAFF.

Concerning this clonotype: Sequence at one end of the junction differs from germline and may be a read error. This chain connects TRBV14 to TRBJ2-5; 13 bases line up with TRBD2. Per germline, CDR1 SGHDN and CDR2 FVKESK. This CDR3 contains 18 residues. The CDR3 bases are TGTGCCACCAGCCAGGGCGGACGACTAGCGGGAGGTCGGGTGACCCAGTACTTC. It is translated as CATSQGGRLAGGRVTQYF. Full variable domain (remainder filled in from reference TRBV14 and TRBJ2-5): EAGVTQFPSHSVIEKGQTVTLRCDPISGHDNLYWYRRVMGKEIKFLLHFVKESKQDESGMPNNRFLAERTGGTYSTLKVQPAELEDSGVYFCATSQGGRLAGGRVTQYFGPGTRLLVL.